This TCR beta chain was sequenced for a study of OX40 agonist ivuxolimab in advanced cancers. Across the study: Eligibility rules accepted prior anti-PD-1, anti-PD-L1 or anti-CTLA-4 therapy, and around 43% had some.

Assay: immunoSEQ multiplex PCR; the TCRdb copy retains only in-frame clones and omits some. The sample has approximately 58,000 clones, less than 90% seen once; the top ten hold approximately 0.8%. The CDR3 spans 15 residues. The V and J ends lost 5 bases and 5 bases respectively, with 19 bases between them. CDR1 is SNHLY, CDR2 FYNNEI, per germline. This chain joins TRBV2 and TRBJ2-7; possible D gene TRBD1, 6 bases. The TCR was taken from an adult with an advanced solid tumor such as melanoma, head and neck, liver or kidney cancer. Sequencing was performed on CD4+ or CD8+ T cells sorted from blood, taken in a trial of the OX40 agonist ivuxolimab. The CDR3 coding sequence is TGTGCCAGCAGTTATTACGGGACACCCCCTCACGAGCAGTACTTC. Translation gives CASSYYGTPPHEQYF.